The TCR beta chain under discussion was sequenced for a study of blood T cells in healthy people across ages. Around 9.4 milliliters was the volume of peripheral blood drawn from each donor. V dropped 1 base and J dropped 4; count of bases not matched to a gene: 6. The CDR3 has 15 residues. The V gene's germline CDR1 is LGHDT and CDR2 YNNKEL (reference sequence). For this clonotype: With a much larger clone just one base away, this may be a read error.

Using a J-beta primer mix together with a sample-barcoded 5' primer, a second PCR was run for about 6 to 11 cycles. TCRdb reprocessed the 5' RACE reads via MiXCR and lists one record per CDR3 protein. The sample gives fewer than 700,000 distinct CDR3 sequences, roughly 41% of which show up once; around 32% is in the top ten. The chain combines TRBV3-1 with TRBJ1-1; 7 nucleotides agree with TRBD1. This clonotype was obtained from a man older than 75 in good health. The sequenced sample consisted of blood. CDR3 DNA: TGTGCCAGCAGCCAAGGGAAGGGGGCCGGCACTGAAGCTTTCTTT. Residues: CASSQGKGAGTEAFF.